This entry concerns a single TCR beta chain. This clonotype has only a few counts. Its antigen specificity is not known. Base qualities are missing; no much larger clone stands one base away. Libraries were constructed by multiplex PCR. The instrument was an Illumina HiSeq 2500. Following protocols modified from ARM-PCR, the researchers constructed TCRbeta libraries through three rounds of nested PCR with primers (Table S4). PCR products of 200-500 bp were gel-excised and purified with the QIAquick gel extraction kit before sequencing. As for how the authors treated the data: Reads were cleaned with Trimmomatic, merged with FLASH into complete CDR3 sequences, and assigned to V(D)J germline segments with MiTCR. Clonal diversity was calculated as the inverse Simpson's index using VDJtools. Productive reads were defined as in-frame sequences without a premature stop codon. TCRdb reanalyzed the raw reads on its own, using fastp at Q25 for trimming and MiXCR for clone calling, and kept in-frame beta chains. Every entry covers one CDR3 protein and lists the most common genes and DNA from its rows. TCRdb, not the original authors, processed these V and J calls. The sample contains roughly 81,000 distinct CDR3 sequences, 65% to 75% of them found a single time. In total, the top ten clones hold roughly 12% of the sample.

These data belong to a study of tumor and adjacent non-tumor tissue in lung cancer (dated by TCRdb to 2016 to 2018). About the full investigation: By cancer type, the cohort comprised some 13 adenocarcinoma patients, 2 squamous cell carcinoma patients and 1 small cell lung cancer patient. The 15 enrolled patients, of whom 10 were men and 5 were women, were aged about 31 to 85 years and were diagnosed with TNM stage I to III disease. For each patient, one tumor sample and one normal lung sample were taken, giving around 30 paired specimens that underwent TCRbeta CDR3 sequencing. Bulk TCRbeta repertoires were compared between lung tumor tissue and matched distant non-tumor lung tissue obtained from around 14 lung cancer patients. Sequencing produced 100 million to 150 million productive TCRbeta reads in total, an average of approximately 4 million reads per sample. Overall results and qualifications from the work: Tumor tissue showed significantly greater TCR diversity (inverse Simpson) than normal lung tissue (roughly 430 vs 170, P = 0.0075, Mann-Whitney U test). The top 100 clones made up a significantly larger cumulative share of the repertoire in normal lung than in tumor tissue. Only 15 or so patients were included in the cohort, and the need for larger samples and more detailed clinical data was noted by the authors. Neither the sequencing platform nor unique molecular identifiers are named or mentioned anywhere in the methods. TCR diversity was significantly higher in younger patients, and higher tumor TCR diversity was associated with shorter overall and disease-free survival. Because peripheral blood was not sequenced, blood TCRbeta repertoires in the lung cancer patients of the study were not examined.

CDR1 and CDR2 are drawn from the germline V gene: KGHSH, LQKENI. V sheds 4 bases and J sheds 0 bases, leaving 12 bases between their ends. The CDR3 spans 15 residues, from the cysteine through the phenylalanine. Just CDR3 DNA is preserved here, 45 bases in frame from base 1. RNA was isolated from bulk unsorted tissue, and RNA quality was assessed with a NanoDrop ND-1000 and an Agilent 2100. Newly diagnosed lung cancer patients without prior chemotherapy who had been admitted for thoracic surgery in China between August and November 2014 were enrolled as donors. The study excluded patients who had received radiotherapy or chemotherapy before or who had another cancer at the same time. Surgical tissue pieces of about 1-2.3 cm3 were preserved in RNAlater solution and were kept at -80 degrees C until use.

The rearranged segments are TRBV18 and TRBJ1-1; the D gene is perhaps TRBD1, on 5 matching bases. Source material: lung tumor tissue. This clonotype was sampled from a woman aged 70-85 years with non-small cell lung cancer. The nucleotide sequence reads TGTGCCAGCTCACAAGGACACTTCATGAACACTGAAGCTTTCTTT. The resulting protein is CASSQGHFMNTEAFF.